This record covers a single T cell receptor (beta chain). A few counts support this clone. It lacks a known antigen. No much larger clone exists at a distance of one base, and base qualities are not known. V loses 5 bases of germline sequence and J loses 4 bases, and the interval between the two ends is 15 bases. CDR1 and CDR2, per the germline V gene, are KGHSH and LQKENI. Measured from the cysteine to the phenylalanine, the CDR3 is 14 residues long. The read is trimmed to its CDR3 DNA, 42 bases read in frame from base 1. These data originate in a study of early stage breast cancer tumors (dated by TCRdb to about 2017). In terms of the full investigation: Of the roughly 15 invasive breast tumors, eleven to twelve were found to be estrogen receptor-positive, progesterone receptor-positive and HER2-negative. Most of the 12 ER+/PR+/HER2- tumors were invasive ductal carcinomas, while the other four were invasive lobular carcinomas. The average read coverage per sample was roughly 10-fold. Across all samples, more than 2.5 million templates representing over a million unique clonotypes were detected.

Each sample was amplified in two independent genomic DNA replicates, using 0.5 ug for blood and around 1.5 ug for tumor or normal breast. TCRB sequencing of genomic DNA was carried out with the ImmunoSeq Intro kit according to the manufacturer's instructions. For absolute quantification, the roughly 34-cycle multiplex PCR included proprietary primers along with spike-in control sequences. An 87-bp fragment spanning the CDR3 and flanking V and J genes was sequenced with single-end 150-bp reads. Each lane of an Illumina MiSeq running version 3.0 chemistry carried seven multiplexed samples, with two replicates apiece. The published analysis was carried out like this. Raw data were processed with the vendor's proprietary pipeline, and both replicates were merged into a single result per sample. Productive rearrangements sharing the V-gene family, CDR3 amino acid sequence and J-gene segment were defined as clonotypes. To compute clonality, the normalized Shannon entropy (Pielou evenness) of TCRB abundances was subtracted from 1. To estimate T cell density, the total number of templates was divided by the input cell count, which was inferred from how much DNA went in. Recon was used with default parameters to estimate total repertoire diversity and clonality. Tumor-enriched clonotypes were defined as having over 0.1% abundance in tumor and at least 32-fold higher abundance than in normal breast. The source is immuneACCESS, and TCRdb retained only in-frame sequences with V and J called. Part of the clones is not carried over; for the studies checked, unresolved V genes explain less than half of this, and the remainder is unexplained. The DNA was the basis for D and trimming; V, J and clone size are from that table. Across this sample there are roughly 25,000 clones, with roughly 67% seen only once. Clones ranked in the top ten supply more than 9% of the sample.

Dicing about 17-50 mg of tumor tissue typically gave a DNA yield of more than 2.5 ug. The study profiled bulk TCR beta-chain repertoires in matched peripheral blood, tumor and adjacent normal breast tissue taken from about 15 patients with early-stage breast cancer. After resection, visually identified tumor tissue was excised and placed in prechilled RNAlater. Tumor tissue (about 19-55 mg) was diced and then homogenized with a TissueLyser II in RLTplus buffer containing beta-mercaptoethanol and antifoaming agent. Genomic DNA was extracted with the Qiagen AllPrep DNA/RNA Mini kit. Here is what the overall study found, with its caveats: Because the cohort was small, analysis by tumor subtype was not possible. Enriched TCRB sequences shared across patients were mostly commonly generated sequences, unlikely to play an important role in the tumor microenvironment. Greater similarity was observed between blood and normal breast repertoires than between blood and tumor repertoires, and tumor was distinguished from normal in about 85% of the 16 patients when each tissue was compared with blood. Sequencing bulk genomic DNA from unsorted cells could not capture chain pairing or functional markers like CD4, CD8 and FOXP3. Tumors showed roughly 2.3-fold higher T cell density and higher clonality than adjacent normal breast tissue.

The source is a person in their sixties with breast cancer. Sequencing was performed on breast tumor tissue. In this chain, TRBV18 is recombined with TRBJ2-7; perhaps TRBD2 is the D gene, with 5 bases matching. This receptor carries the CDR3 CASSSSEGAYEQYF. The sequenced DNA: TGTGCCAGCTCATCCAGCGAGGGAGCTTACGAGCAGTACTTC.